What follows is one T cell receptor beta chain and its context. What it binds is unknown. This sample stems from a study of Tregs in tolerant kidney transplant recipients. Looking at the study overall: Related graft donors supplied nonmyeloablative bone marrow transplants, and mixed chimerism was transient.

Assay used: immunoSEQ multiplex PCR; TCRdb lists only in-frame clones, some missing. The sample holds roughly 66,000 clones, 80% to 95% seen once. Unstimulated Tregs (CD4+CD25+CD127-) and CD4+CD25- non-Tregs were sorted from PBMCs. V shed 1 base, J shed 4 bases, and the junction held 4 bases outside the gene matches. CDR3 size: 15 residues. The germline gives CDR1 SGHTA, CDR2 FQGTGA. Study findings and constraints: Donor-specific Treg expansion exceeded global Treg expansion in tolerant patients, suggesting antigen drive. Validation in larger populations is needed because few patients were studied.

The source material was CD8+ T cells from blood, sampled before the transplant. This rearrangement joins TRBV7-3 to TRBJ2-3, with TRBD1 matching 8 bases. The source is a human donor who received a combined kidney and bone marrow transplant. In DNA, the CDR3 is TGTGCCAGCAGCTTAATGGACAGGGTCCCAGATACGCAGTATTTT. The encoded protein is CASSLMDRVPDTQYF.